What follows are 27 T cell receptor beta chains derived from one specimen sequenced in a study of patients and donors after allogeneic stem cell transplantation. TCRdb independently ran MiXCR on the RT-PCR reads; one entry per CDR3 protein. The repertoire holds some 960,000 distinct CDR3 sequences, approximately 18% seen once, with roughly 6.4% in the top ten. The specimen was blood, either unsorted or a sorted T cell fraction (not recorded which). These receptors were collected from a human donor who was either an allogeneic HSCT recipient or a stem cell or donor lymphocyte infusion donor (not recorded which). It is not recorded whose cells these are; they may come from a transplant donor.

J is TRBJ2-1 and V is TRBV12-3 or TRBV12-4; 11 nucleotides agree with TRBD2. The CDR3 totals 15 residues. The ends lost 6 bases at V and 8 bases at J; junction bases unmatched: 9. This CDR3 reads CASRPTSGRNHEQFF. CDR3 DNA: TGTGCCAGCAGACCTACTAGCGGGAGAAACCATGAGCAGTTCTTC.

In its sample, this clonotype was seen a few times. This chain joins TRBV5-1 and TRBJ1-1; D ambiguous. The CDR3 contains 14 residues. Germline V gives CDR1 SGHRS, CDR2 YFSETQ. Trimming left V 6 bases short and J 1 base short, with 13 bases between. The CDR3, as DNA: TGCGCCAGCACGCTAATGTCAGGGAACACTGAAGCTTTCTTT. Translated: CASTLMSGNTEAFF.

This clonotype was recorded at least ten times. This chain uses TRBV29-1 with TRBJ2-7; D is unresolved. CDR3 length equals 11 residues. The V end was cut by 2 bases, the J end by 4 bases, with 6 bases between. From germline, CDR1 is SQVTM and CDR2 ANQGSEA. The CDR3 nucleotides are TGCAGCGTTGAAACCCGGTACGAGCAGTACTTC. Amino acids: CSVETRYEQYF.

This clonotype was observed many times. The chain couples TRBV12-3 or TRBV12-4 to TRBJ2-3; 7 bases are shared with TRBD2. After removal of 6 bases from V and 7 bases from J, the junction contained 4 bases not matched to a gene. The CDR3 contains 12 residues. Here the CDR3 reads CASRMGGNTQYF. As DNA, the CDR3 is TGTGCCAGCAGGATGGGAGGGAATACGCAGTATTTT.

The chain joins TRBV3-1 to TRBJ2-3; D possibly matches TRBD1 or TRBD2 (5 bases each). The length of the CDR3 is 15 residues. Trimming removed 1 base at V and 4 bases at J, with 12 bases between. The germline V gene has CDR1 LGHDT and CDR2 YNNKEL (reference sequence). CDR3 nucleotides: TGTGCCAGCAGCCAAGTGGGACGAGAAGCAGATACGCAGTATTTT. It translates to CASSQVGREADTQYF.

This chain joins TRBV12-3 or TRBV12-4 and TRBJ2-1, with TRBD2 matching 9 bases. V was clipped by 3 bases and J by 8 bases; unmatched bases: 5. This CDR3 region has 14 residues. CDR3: CASSFASGMDEQFF. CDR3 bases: TGTGCCAGCAGTTTTGCTAGCGGGATGGATGAGCAGTTCTTC.

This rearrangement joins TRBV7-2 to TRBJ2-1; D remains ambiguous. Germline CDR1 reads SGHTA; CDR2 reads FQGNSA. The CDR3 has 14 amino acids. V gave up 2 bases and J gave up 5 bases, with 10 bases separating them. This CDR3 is CASSLLRIHNEQFF. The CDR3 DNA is TGTGCCAGCAGCTTACTACGGATTCACAATGAGCAGTTCTTC.

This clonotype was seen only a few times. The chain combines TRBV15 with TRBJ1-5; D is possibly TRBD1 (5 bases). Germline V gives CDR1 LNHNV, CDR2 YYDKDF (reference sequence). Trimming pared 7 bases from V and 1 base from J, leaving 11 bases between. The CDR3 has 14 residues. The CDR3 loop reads CATTSSGSNQPQHF. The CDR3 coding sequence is TGTGCCACCACTTCCTCAGGGAGCAATCAGCCCCAGCATTTT. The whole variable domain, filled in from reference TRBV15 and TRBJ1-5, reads DAMVIQNPRYQVTQFGKPVTLSCSQTLNHNVMYWYQQKSSQAPKLLFHYYDKDFNNEADTPDNFQSRRPNTSFCFLDIRSPGLGDTAMYLCATTSSGSNQPQHFGDGTRLSIL.

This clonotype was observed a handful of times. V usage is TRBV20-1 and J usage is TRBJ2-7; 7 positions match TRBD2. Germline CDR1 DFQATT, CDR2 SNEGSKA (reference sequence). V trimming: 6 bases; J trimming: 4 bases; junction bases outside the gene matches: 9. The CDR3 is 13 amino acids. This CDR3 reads CSALLGGYYEQYF. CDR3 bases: TGCAGTGCCCTACTCGGGGGGTATTACGAGCAGTACTTC.

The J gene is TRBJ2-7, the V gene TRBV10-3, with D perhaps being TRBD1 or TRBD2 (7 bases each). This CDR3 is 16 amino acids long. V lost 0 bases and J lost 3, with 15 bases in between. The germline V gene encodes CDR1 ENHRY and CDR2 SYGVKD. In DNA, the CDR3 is TGTGCCATCAGTGAGTCGTCGGGGGGACAGAACTACGAGCAGTACTTC. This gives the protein CAISESSGGQNYEQYF.

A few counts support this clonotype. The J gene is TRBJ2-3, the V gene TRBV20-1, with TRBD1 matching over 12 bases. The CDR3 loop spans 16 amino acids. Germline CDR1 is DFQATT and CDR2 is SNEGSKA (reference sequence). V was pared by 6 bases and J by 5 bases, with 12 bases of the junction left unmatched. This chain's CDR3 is CSAPSSGQGAGDTQYF. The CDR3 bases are TGCAGTGCGCCCTCATCGGGACAGGGGGCTGGAGATACGCAGTATTTT.

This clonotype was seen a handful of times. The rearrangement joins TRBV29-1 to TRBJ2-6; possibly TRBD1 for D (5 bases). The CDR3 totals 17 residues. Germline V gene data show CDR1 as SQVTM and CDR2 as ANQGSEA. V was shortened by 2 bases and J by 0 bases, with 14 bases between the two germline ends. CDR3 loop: CSVESGQGYSGANVLTF. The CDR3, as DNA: TGCAGCGTTGAAAGTGGTCAGGGATACTCTGGGGCCAACGTCCTGACTTTC.

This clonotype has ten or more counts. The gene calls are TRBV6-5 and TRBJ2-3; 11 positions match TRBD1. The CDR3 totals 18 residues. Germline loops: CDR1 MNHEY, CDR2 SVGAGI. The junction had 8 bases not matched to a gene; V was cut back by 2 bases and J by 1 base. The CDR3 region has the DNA TGTGCCAGCAGTTACCGAACCGGGACAGGGGGTGGCACAGATACGCAGTATTTT. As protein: CASSYRTGTGGGTDTQYF.

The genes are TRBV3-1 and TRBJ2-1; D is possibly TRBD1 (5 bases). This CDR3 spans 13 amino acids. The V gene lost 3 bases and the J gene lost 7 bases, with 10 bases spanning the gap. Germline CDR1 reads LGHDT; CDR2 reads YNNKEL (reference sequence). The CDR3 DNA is TGTGCCAGCAGCCACTCAGGGATTAATGAGCAGTTCTTC. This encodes CASSHSGINEQFF.

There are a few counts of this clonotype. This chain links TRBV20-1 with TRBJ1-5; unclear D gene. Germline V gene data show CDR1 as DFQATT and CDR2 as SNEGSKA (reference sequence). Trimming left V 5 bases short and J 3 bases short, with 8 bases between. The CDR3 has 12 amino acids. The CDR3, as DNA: TGCAGTGCTCGCTACAACAATCAGCCCCAGCATTTT. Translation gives CSARYNNQPQHF.

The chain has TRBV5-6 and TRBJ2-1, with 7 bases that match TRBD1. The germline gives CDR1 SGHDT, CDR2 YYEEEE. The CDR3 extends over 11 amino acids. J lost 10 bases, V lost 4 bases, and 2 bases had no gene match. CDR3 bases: TGTGCCAGCAGCACGGACAGGGAGCAGTTCTTC. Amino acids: CASSTDREQFF.

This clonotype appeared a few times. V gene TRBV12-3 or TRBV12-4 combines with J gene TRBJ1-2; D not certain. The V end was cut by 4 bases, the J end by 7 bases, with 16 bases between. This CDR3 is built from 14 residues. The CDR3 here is CASSSRRGPSGYTF. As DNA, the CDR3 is TGTGCCAGCAGTTCCCGACGGGGTCCCTCTGGCTACACCTTC.

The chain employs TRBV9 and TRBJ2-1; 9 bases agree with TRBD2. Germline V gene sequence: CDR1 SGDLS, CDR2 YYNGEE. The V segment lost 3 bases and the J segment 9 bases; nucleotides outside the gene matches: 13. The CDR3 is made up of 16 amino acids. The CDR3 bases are TGTGCCAGCAGCGCCCTCAAGGCGGGGGGGCCCAGTGAGCAGTTCTTC. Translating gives CASSALKAGGPSEQFF.

The CDR3: CSVFSSGRGSHEQFF. The CDR3 coding sequence is TGCAGCGTGTTCTCTAGCGGGAGGGGATCCCATGAGCAGTTCTTC. The chain employs TRBV29-1 and TRBJ2-1, with 12 bases matching TRBD2. Trimming at V came to 6 bases and at J to 8 bases, leaving 11 bases not matched to a gene. The CDR3 is 15 amino acids. The germline CDR1 and CDR2 sequences are SQVTM and ANQGSEA.

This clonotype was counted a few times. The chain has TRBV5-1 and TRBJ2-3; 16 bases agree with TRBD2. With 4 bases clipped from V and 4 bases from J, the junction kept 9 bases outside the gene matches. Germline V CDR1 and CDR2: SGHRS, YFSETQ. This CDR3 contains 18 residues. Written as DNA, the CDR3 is TGCGCCAGCAGCGGTTCGGGACTAGCGGGAGGGCCTGCAGATACGCAGTATTTT. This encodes CASSGSGLAGGPADTQYF.

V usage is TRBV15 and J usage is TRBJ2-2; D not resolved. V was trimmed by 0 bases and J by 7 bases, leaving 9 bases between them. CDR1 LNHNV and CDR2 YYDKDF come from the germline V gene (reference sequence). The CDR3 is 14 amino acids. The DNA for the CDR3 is TGTGCCACCAGCAGAGACGCTAGTGACGGGGAGCTGTTTTTT. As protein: CATSRDASDGELFF.

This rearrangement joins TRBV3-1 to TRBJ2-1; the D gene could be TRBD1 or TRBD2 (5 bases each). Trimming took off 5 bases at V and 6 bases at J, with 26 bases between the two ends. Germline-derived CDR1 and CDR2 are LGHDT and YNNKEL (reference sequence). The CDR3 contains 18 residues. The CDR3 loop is CASSALQVRGFDPNEQFF. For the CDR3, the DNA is TGTGCCAGCAGCGCCCTACAGGTTCGGGGATTCGATCCCAATGAGCAGTTCTTC.

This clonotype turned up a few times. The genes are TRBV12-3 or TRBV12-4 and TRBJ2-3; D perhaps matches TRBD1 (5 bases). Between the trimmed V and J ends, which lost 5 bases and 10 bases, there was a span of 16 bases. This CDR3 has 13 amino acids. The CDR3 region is CASSPSTERPQYF. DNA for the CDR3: TGTGCCAGCAGTCCGTCGACAGAAAGACCGCAGTATTTT.

The CDR3 protein is CASSLTSTNNEQFF. CDR3 bases: TGTGCCAGCAGCTTAACGTCTACCAACAATGAGCAGTTCTTC. This sequence joins TRBV7-3 and TRBJ2-1; no firm D call. The CDR3 is made up of 14 amino acids. The germline V and J ends were trimmed by 0 bases and 5 bases, with 8 bases remaining between them. Germline assignment: CDR1 SGHTA and CDR2 FQGTGA.

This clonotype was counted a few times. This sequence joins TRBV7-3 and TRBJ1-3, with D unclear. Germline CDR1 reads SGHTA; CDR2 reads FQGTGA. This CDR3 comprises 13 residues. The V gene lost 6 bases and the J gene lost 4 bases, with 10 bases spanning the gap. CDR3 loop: CASRQPPGNTIYF. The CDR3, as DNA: TGTGCCAGCAGACAACCCCCCGGAAACACCATATATTTT.

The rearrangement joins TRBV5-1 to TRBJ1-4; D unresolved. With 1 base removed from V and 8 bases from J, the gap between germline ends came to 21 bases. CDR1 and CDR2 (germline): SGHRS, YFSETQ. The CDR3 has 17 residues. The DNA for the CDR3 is TGCGCCAGCAGCTTGCGGTTCGGTGGGCAGGAGAACGAAAAACTGTTTTTT. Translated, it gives CASSLRFGGQENEKLFF.

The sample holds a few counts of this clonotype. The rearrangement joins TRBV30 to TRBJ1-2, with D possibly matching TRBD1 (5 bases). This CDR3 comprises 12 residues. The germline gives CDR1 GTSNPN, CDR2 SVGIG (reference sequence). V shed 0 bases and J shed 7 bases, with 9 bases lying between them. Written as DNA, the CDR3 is TGTGCCTGGAGTGTACCAGGGCCTGGCTACACCTTC. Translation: CAWSVPGPGYTF. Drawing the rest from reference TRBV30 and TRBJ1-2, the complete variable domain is SQTIHQWPATLVQPVGSPLSLECTVEGTSNPNLYWYRQAAGRGLQLLFYSVGIGQISSEVPQNLSASRPQDRQFILSSKKLLLSDSGFYLCAWSVPGPGYTFGSGTRLTVV.